The clone carrying this TCR beta chain was counted once. J was trimmed by 3 bases and V by 7 bases; bases with no gene match: 6. Germline V gives CDR1 LNHDA, CDR2 SQIVND (reference sequence). The CDR3 has 14 residues. The data are from a study of cytotoxic CD8 clonotypes in ibrutinib-treated CLL. Assay: immunoSEQ multiplex PCR; the TCRdb copy retains only in-frame clones and omits some. This sample carries about 160,000 clones, approximately 77% of them seen once, and the ten largest clones take roughly 2%. This TCR was recovered from a human donor with chronic lymphocytic leukemia. The sequencing used PBMCs, collected after 12 months of ibrutinib treatment. The chain is built from TRBV19 and TRBJ1-2; 9 bases match TRBD1. The CDR3 sequence: CASTTGGADYGYTF. CDR3 nucleotide sequence: TGTGCCAGTACAACAGGGGGCGCTGACTATGGCTACACCTTC.